The rows below give T cell receptor beta chains drawn from one sample of a study of early T cells in non-severe SARS-CoV-2 infection. TCRdb analysed the 5' RACE reads with MiXCR anew, one entry per CDR3 protein. This table has 35,000 to 45,000 distinct CDR3 sequences, 12% appearing once. The sample consisted of whole blood. The receptor set was obtained from an adult who was a healthcare worker with PCR-confirmed SARS-CoV-2 infection or an uninfected control (not recorded which). Each CDR3 is given with its conserved first and last residue. Fields, in order: CDR3 DNA, CDR3 protein, clone size, J gene, V gene, D gene. The D gene is left open where the match is weak. Rows may omit the clone size; those that give it use once, few, many or a size class.

DNA: TGTGCCAGCAGCCCCTCTAGCGGGAGGGAGAAAGAGACCCAGTACTTC
CDR3: CASSPSSGREKETQYF
size: -
J: TRBJ2-5
V: TRBV6-1
D: TRBD2

DNA: TGTGCCAGCAGCTCCATCCGGACTAGCAATGAGCAGTTCTTC
CDR3: CASSSIRTSNEQFF
size: few
J: TRBJ2-1
V: TRBV11-3
D: TRBD2

DNA: TGTGCCAGCAATTATGGCCCCCCTGGGGAGCAGTTCTTC
CDR3: CASNYGPPGEQFF
size: many
J: TRBJ2-1
V: TRBV12-3/TRBV12-4
D: -

DNA: TGCGCCAGCAGCTTCCCGCGGGGGGATGAGACCCAGTACTTC
CDR3: CASSFPRGDETQYF
size: many
J: TRBJ2-5
V: TRBV5-1
D: TRBD2

DNA: TGCGCCAGTCGCCAGACTAGGGTAGGCGAGCAGTACTTC
CDR3: CASRQTRVGEQYF
size: few
J: TRBJ2-7
V: TRBV10-2
D: -

DNA: TGTGCCAGCAGCTTAGGAGGGACTTTAAACACCGGGGAGCTGTTTTTT
CDR3: CASSLGGTLNTGELFF
size: many
J: TRBJ2-2
V: TRBV7-9
D: -

DNA: TGTGCCAGCAGCTTTTCCAGGGGGATGGACACTGAAGCTTTCTTT
CDR3: CASSFSRGMDTEAFF
size: -
J: TRBJ1-1
V: TRBV7-8
D: TRBD1

DNA: TGTGCCAGCAGCCCCACAGGGTCCGCGGCTAATGAAAAACTGTTTTTT
CDR3: CASSPTGSAANEKLFF
size: many
J: TRBJ1-4
V: TRBV6-2/TRBV6-3
D: -

DNA: TGTGCCAGCAGCTTAGAACACCTTAGCGGGAGGGCCAACACCGGGGAGCTGTTTTTT
CDR3: CASSLEHLSGRANTGELFF
size: -
J: TRBJ2-2
V: TRBV7-6
D: TRBD2

DNA: TGTGCCTCGAACAGGGGGCTCTGGGAGCAGTACTTC
CDR3: CASNRGLWEQYF
size: many
J: TRBJ2-7
V: TRBV30
D: TRBD1

DNA: TGCAGCGTTGAGGGGGGACAGGGCGTCTACGAGCAGTACTTC
CDR3: CSVEGGQGVYEQYF
size: few
J: TRBJ2-7
V: TRBV29-1
D: TRBD1

DNA: TGCAGTGCTTACGGGACTAGCGGTAATTACGAGCAGTACTTC
CDR3: CSAYGTSGNYEQYF
size: few
J: TRBJ2-7
V: TRBV20-1
D: TRBD2

DNA: TGTGCCAGCAGCTTAGACAGGGGCTCTGAAGCTTTCTTT
CDR3: CASSLDRGSEAFF
size: -
J: TRBJ1-1
V: TRBV7-8
D: TRBD1

DNA: TGTGCCAGCAGTGAGTGGGGAGATTCACCCCTCCACTTT
CDR3: CASSEWGDSPLHF
size: few
J: TRBJ1-6
V: TRBV25-1
D: -

DNA: TGCGCCAGCAGCGAACCAGGGATCGGGAACACTGAAGCTTTCTTT
CDR3: CASSEPGIGNTEAFF
size: many
J: TRBJ1-1
V: TRBV5-1
D: -

DNA: TGTGCCAGCAGACCCCCGGGACGGTACTTTGGCTACACCTTC
CDR3: CASRPPGRYFGYTF
size: -
J: TRBJ1-2
V: TRBV27
D: -

DNA: TGTGCCAGCAGACCTCCGGGGAGAAACACTGAAGCTTTCTTT
CDR3: CASRPPGRNTEAFF
size: few
J: TRBJ1-1
V: TRBV5-8
D: -

DNA: TGTGCCAGCAGTTACGAAGGGGTCTTCTCCTACGAGCAGTACTTC
CDR3: CASSYEGVFSYEQYF
size: -
J: TRBJ2-7
V: TRBV6-5
D: -

DNA: TGTGCCAGCTCACCGGGAAGGTCCTACGAGCAGTACTTC
CDR3: CASSPGRSYEQYF
size: -
J: TRBJ2-7
V: TRBV18
D: -

DNA: TGTGCCAGCTCCCAAACGGGGACAGGGACATACTATGGCTACACCTTC
CDR3: CASSQTGTGTYYGYTF
size: many
J: TRBJ1-2
V: TRBV18
D: TRBD1

DNA: TGTGCCAGCAGTCGAGGGGTGCTCGATACGCAGTATTTT
CDR3: CASSRGVLDTQYF
size: -
J: TRBJ2-3
V: TRBV6-2/TRBV6-3
D: -

DNA: TGTGCCAGCTCACCCCAGGTCGCGACGGCTGAAGCTTTCTTT
CDR3: CASSPQVATAEAFF
size: many
J: TRBJ1-1
V: TRBV18
D: -